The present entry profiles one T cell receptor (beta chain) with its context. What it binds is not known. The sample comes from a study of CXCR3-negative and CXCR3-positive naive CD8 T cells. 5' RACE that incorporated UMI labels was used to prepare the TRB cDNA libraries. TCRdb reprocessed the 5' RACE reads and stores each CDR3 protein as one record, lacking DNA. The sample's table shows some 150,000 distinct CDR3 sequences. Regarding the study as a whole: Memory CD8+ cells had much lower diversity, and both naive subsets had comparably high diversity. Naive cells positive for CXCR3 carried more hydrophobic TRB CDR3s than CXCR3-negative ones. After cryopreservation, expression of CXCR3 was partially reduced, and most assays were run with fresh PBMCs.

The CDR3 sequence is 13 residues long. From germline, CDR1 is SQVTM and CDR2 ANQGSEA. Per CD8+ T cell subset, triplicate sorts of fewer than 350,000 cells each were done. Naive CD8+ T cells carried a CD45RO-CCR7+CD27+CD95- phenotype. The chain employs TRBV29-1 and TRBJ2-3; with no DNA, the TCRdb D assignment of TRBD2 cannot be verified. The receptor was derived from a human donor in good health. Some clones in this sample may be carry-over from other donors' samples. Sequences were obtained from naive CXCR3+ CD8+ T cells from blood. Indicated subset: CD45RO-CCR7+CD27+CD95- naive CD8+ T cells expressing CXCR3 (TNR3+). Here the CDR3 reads CSVGGGSADTQYF.